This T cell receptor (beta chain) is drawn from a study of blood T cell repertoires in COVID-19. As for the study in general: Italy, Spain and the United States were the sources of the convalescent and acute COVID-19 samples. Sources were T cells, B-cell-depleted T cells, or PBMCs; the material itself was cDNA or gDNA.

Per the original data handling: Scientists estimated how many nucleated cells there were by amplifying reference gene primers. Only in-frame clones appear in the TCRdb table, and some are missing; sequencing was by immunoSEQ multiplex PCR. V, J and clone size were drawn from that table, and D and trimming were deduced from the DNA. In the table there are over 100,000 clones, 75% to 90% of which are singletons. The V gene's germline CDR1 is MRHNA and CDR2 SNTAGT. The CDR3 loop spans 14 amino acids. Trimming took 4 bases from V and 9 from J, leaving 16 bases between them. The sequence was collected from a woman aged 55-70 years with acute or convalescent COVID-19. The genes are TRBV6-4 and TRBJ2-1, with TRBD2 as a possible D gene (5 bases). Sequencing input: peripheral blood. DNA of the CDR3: TGTGCCAGCAGTGCGGGTGTACATGAGGGTGAGCAGTTCTTC. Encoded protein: CASSAGVHEGEQFF.